A single sample gave rise to the 3 T cell receptor beta chains below, sequenced in a study of cytomegalovirus exposure and HLA in healthy donors. PCR involved 60 Vbeta and 13 Jbeta primers. Profiled with immunoSEQ multiplex PCR; TCRdb holds only in-frame clones, not every one. The repertoire holds about 130,000 clones, with about 69% as singletons. Sequencing was carried out using PBMCs. The receptors originated from a man aged 25 to 40 in good health and CMV-seronegative.

This sequence joins TRBV7-9 and TRBJ2-5, with TRBD2 matching 13 bases. J was trimmed by 4 bases and V by 5 bases; bases with no gene match: 7. This CDR3 comprises 16 residues. Germline V gene data show CDR1 as SEHNR and CDR2 as FQNEAQ (reference sequence). The CDR3 is CASSPGTSGVGETQYF. Here the CDR3 DNA reads TGTGCCAGCAGCCCCGGGACTAGCGGGGTCGGAGAGACCCAGTACTTC. Using reference TRBV7-9 and TRBJ2-5 for the parts outside the CDR3, the full variable domain is DTGVSQNPRHKITKRGQNVTFRCDPISEHNRLYWYRQTLGQGPEFLTYFQNEAQLEKSRLLSDRFSAERPKGSFSTLEIQRTEQGDSAMYLCASSPGTSGVGETQYFGPGTRLLVL.

This clone was picked up a small number of times. V is TRBV5-6 and J is TRBJ2-5; perhaps TRBD1 as D (6 bases). This CDR3 comprises 13 residues. Trimming stripped 0 bases from V and 5 bases from J, with 8 bases between. Germline CDR1 is SGHDT and CDR2 is YYEEEE. CDR3 coding DNA: TGTGCCAGCAGCTTGGACAGGGCGGAGACCCAGTACTTC. Protein product: CASSLDRAETQYF.

The V call is TRBV7-2, the J call TRBJ1-1, with D possibly TRBD1 on 6 matching bases. From germline, CDR1 is SGHTA and CDR2 FQGNSA. The CDR3 runs 15 residues. Between the trimmed V and J ends, which lost 3 bases and 4 bases, there was a span of 15 bases. CDR3 protein: CASSLILGQSTEAFF. The CDR3 DNA is TGTGCCAGCAGCTTGATTCTTGGACAGTCCACTGAAGCTTTCTTT.